The 23 T cell receptor beta chains given below trace back to one sample, sequenced in a study of cytomegalovirus exposure and HLA in healthy donors. The PCR employed 60 Vbeta primers together with 13 Jbeta primers. Method: immunoSEQ multiplex PCR; TCRdb's copy keeps in-frame clones and lacks some. This sample yields roughly 160,000 clones, of which 80% to 90% are seen a single time; about a tenth belongs to the top ten. Sequencing was carried out using PBMCs. Receptors were obtained from a man between 18 and 35 years old in good health and CMV-seropositive.

This chain links TRBV6-6 with TRBJ2-7; 8 bases fit TRBD1. Germline trimming cut 2 bases from V and 5 bases from J; bases unmatched to any gene: 8. CDR1 is MNHNY and CDR2 is SVGAGI in the germline V gene (reference sequence). CDR3 length: 15 residues. CDR3 region: CASSYPRDRQHEQYF. The DNA of the CDR3 is TGTGCCAGCAGTTACCCCCGGGACAGGCAGCACGAGCAGTACTTC.

The V and J genes are TRBV2 and TRBJ2-1; a weak D match, TRBD1 (5 bases). V was shortened by 4 bases and J by 6 bases, with 13 bases between the two germline ends. This CDR3 has 14 amino acids. CDR1 is SNHLY, CDR2 FYNNEI, per germline. The CDR3 is CASSGRVFSNEQFF. The CDR3 DNA follows: TGTGCCAGCAGTGGCAGGGTTTTCTCCAATGAGCAGTTCTTC.

This chain joins TRBV5-6 and TRBJ1-2; 9 bases map to TRBD1. Germline-derived CDR1 and CDR2 are SGHDT and YYEEEE. This CDR3 region has 14 residues. The junction had 8 bases not matched to a gene; V was cut back by 6 bases and J by 5 bases. The CDR3 DNA is TGTGCCAGCACCACCCGGGACAGGGCGTATGGCTACACCTTC. Protein: CASTTRDRAYGYTF.

The rearrangement uses TRBV10-3 and TRBJ1-2; D is unresolved. V lost 3 bases and J 8 bases, leaving 22 bases between the germline ends. The CDR3 spans 16 residues. Germline V CDR1 and CDR2: ENHRY, SYGVKD. The CDR3 spells CAISDSLTTFTGGYTF. CDR3 nucleotides: TGTGCCATCAGTGATTCTTTGACAACTTTTACGGGGGGCTACACCTTC.

The rearrangement links TRBV4-2 to TRBJ2-3; D remains unclear. The ends were cut back, 0 bases at V and 0 bases at J, with 13 bases in the middle. This CDR3 spans 17 amino acids. CDR1 LGHNA and CDR2 YNFKEQ come from the germline V gene. The CDR3 bases are TGTGCCAGCAGCCAAGAAGGCGGCCCAGCTAGCACAGATACGCAGTATTTT. Residues: CASSQEGGPASTDTQYF.

The chain couples TRBV7-3 to TRBJ2-5; 11 bases are a match to TRBD2. Germline trimming cut 6 bases from V and 4 bases from J; bases unmatched to any gene: 7. Germline V gene lookup returns CDR1 SGHTA and CDR2 FQGTGA. This CDR3 contains 15 residues. The CDR3: CASSRSGGAGETQYF. The CDR3, as DNA: TGTGCCAGCAGTCGTAGCGGGGGGGCCGGAGAGACCCAGTACTTC.

The chain combines TRBV19 with TRBJ1-6; D is unresolved. Germline CDR1 reads LNHDA; CDR2 reads SQIVND (reference sequence). Trimming shortened V by 7 bases and J by 4 bases, and 20 bases separated the two germline ends. The CDR3 is 17 residues long. CDR3 residues: CASTLRHGQVYNSPLHF. The CDR3 nucleotides are TGTGCCAGTACCCTAAGGCACGGCCAGGTTTATAATTCACCCCTCCACTTT.

This chain uses TRBV6-1 with TRBJ2-5; D may be TRBD2 (7 bases). The CDR3 spans 15 residues. From germline, CDR1 is MNHNS and CDR2 SASEGT. The V end was cut by 0 bases, the J end by 5 bases, with 13 bases between. CDR3 in DNA: TGTGCCAGCAGTGAAGCGTGGGGAGGGGGGGAGACCCAGTACTTC. It encodes CASSEAWGGGETQYF.

This chain connects TRBV7-7 to TRBJ2-1; 16 bases are a match to TRBD2. V lost 4 bases, J lost 7 bases, and 13 bases stayed unmatched. The CDR3 sequence is 19 residues long. Germline V gene lookup returns CDR1 SSHAT and CDR2 FNYEAQ (reference sequence). Here the CDR3 reads CASSSGLAGGVLRDNEQFF. The CDR3 region has the DNA TGTGCCAGCAGCTCGGGACTAGCGGGGGGGGTGCTCCGGGATAATGAGCAGTTCTTC.

V usage is TRBV6-1 and J usage is TRBJ2-5, with 10 bases fitting TRBD2. The CDR3 is 15 amino acids. V lost 4 bases and J lost 0; bases outside the gene matches: 2. Germline V lookup: CDR1 MNHNS, CDR2 SASEGT. CDR3 DNA: TGTGCCAGCAGTGTAGCGGGGGGAAACCAAGAGACCCAGTACTTC. Translated: CASSVAGGNQETQYF.

The chain uses TRBV10-3 and TRBJ2-1; 11 bases are a match to TRBD2. The J segment lost 5 bases and the V segment lost 7 bases, leaving 7 bases of the junction unmatched. In germline, CDR1 is ENHRY, CDR2 SYGVKD. CDR3 size: 15 residues. This CDR3 reads CAINLGTSGHNEQFF. The CDR3, as DNA: TGTGCCATCAACCTTGGGACTAGCGGACACAATGAGCAGTTCTTC.

The chain carries TRBV25-1 and TRBJ2-5, with D hard to call. The CDR3 is made up of 15 amino acids. Germline CDR1 reads MGHDK; CDR2 reads SYGVNS. Trimming took 3 bases from V and 4 from J, leaving 15 bases between them. The chain's CDR3 is CASSEFKLGRETQYF. The DNA for the CDR3 is TGTGCCAGCAGTGAGTTTAAGCTAGGTAGAGAGACCCAGTACTTC.

A single count supports this clone. The chain links TRBV11-2 to TRBJ2-1; a weak D match, TRBD1 (6 bases). CDR3 length: 15 residues. V was clipped by 2 bases and J by 5 bases, with 13 bases between them. CDR1 is SGHAT and CDR2 is FQNNGV in the germline V gene. The CDR3 nucleotides read TGTGCCAGCAGCTTAAGCAGCCCAGGGGACAATGAGCAGTTCTTC. The encoded protein is CASSLSSPGDNEQFF.

In its sample, this clone was seen once. The J gene is TRBJ2-3, the V gene TRBV5-1, with 11 nucleotides matching TRBD2. V shed 6 bases and J 6 bases; nucleotides not matched to a gene: 6. CDR3 length: 14 amino acids. Per germline, CDR1 SGHRS and CDR2 YFSETQ. The chain's CDR3 is CASKLAGARDTQYF. The CDR3 coding sequence is TGCGCCAGCAAACTAGCGGGGGCCCGGGATACGCAGTATTTT.

The chain is built from TRBV4-1 and TRBJ2-3; TRBD2 might be the D (7 bases). The CDR3 has 18 amino acids. Looked up from germline, CDR1 is MGHRA and CDR2 is YSYEKL. V shed 6 bases and J shed 7 bases, with 29 bases lying between them. Here the CDR3 reads CASRQTHHGWGGLYTQYF. In nucleotides, the CDR3 is TGCGCCAGCAGGCAGACACATCACGGGTGGGGGGGCCTATATACGCAGTATTTT.

The chain has TRBV4-1 and TRBJ1-6, with D perhaps TRBD1 (5 bases). V was cut by 6 bases and J by 8 bases, with 20 bases left in between. The CDR3 spans 16 residues. Germline CDR1 reads MGHRA; CDR2 reads YSYEKL. Here the CDR3 DNA reads TGCGCCAGCAGTAGGGAGGGCGGGACGCCCCATTCACCCCTCCACTTT. Its protein product is CASSREGGTPHSPLHF.

This clone has only one observation. The chain links TRBV25-1 to TRBJ2-5; 9 positions match TRBD1. Germline V gene lookup returns CDR1 MGHDK and CDR2 SYGVNS. This CDR3 region has 16 residues. V lost 4 bases, J lost 5 bases, and 11 bases stayed unmatched. The CDR3 region is CASSGGTGSREETQYF. The DNA for the CDR3 is TGTGCCAGCAGTGGCGGGACAGGGTCAAGAGAGGAGACCCAGTACTTC. The full variable domain, in which reference TRBV25-1 and TRBJ2-5 provide the parts outside the CDR3, is EADIYQTPRYLVIGTGKKITLECSQTMGHDKMYWYQQDPGMELHLIHYSYGVNSTEKGDLSSESTVSRIRTEHFPLTLESARPSHTSQYLCASSGGTGSREETQYFGPGTRLLVL.

The CDR3 coding sequence is TGCAGCGTTGAAGGAACGACAGGGTTCCGCACAGATACGCAGTATTTT. It codes for CSVEGTTGFRTDTQYF. The chain combines TRBV29-1 with TRBJ2-3; TRBD1 matches at 7 bases. Looked up from germline, CDR1 is SQVTM and CDR2 is ANQGSEA. The ends lost 1 base at V and 1 base at J; junction bases unmatched: 8. CDR3 size: 16 residues.

The chain couples TRBV25-1 to TRBJ1-2; D is perhaps TRBD1 (5 bases). Germline-derived CDR1 and CDR2 are MGHDK and SYGVNS. The CDR3 extends over 15 amino acids. Trimming took off 3 bases at V and 3 bases at J, with 14 bases between the two ends. The CDR3: CASSDRGGDYYGYTF. The CDR3 DNA sequence: TGTGCCAGCAGTGATCGGGGGGGGGACTACTATGGCTACACCTTC.

The chain carries TRBV10-3 and TRBJ2-1; 7 positions agree with TRBD1. The CDR3 consists of 13 residues. Germline V gene data show CDR1 as ENHRY and CDR2 as SYGVKD. V gave up 6 bases and J gave up 3 bases; unmatched junction bases: 2. CDR3 loop: CAIRAGGYNEQFF. CDR3 nucleotides: TGTGCCATCAGGGCAGGGGGCTACAATGAGCAGTTCTTC.

As to this clone: The DNA is omitted, as the CDR3 cannot be located on it reliably, and the CDR3 follows TCRdb's listing. The rearrangement joins TRBV21-1 to TRBJ1-5. TRBV21-1 is noted as a pseudogene. The CDR3 region is 17 residues in length, termini included. The chain's CDR3 is CASSKVGRGAEDQPQHF.

The CDR3 loop is CASQELRFESREAFF. Here the CDR3 DNA reads TGTGCCAGCCAAGAGCTCCGGTTCGAGTCTAGAGAAGCTTTCTTT. The chain uses TRBV19 and TRBJ1-1; D remains unclear. The V gene's germline CDR1 is LNHDA and CDR2 SQIVND (reference sequence). The CDR3 runs to 15 residues. The V end was cut by 9 bases, the J end by 8 bases, with 25 bases between. Complete variable domain (other parts from reference TRBV19 and TRBJ1-1): DGGITQSPKYLFRKEGQNVTLSCEQNLNHDAMYWYRQDPGQGLRLIYYSQIVNDFQKGDIAEGYSVSREKKESFPLTVTSAQKNPTAFYLCASQELRFESREAFFGQGTRLTVV.

The gene calls are TRBV5-1 and TRBJ2-1, with TRBD2 as a possible D gene (5 bases). CDR3 length: 15 residues. Germline loops: CDR1 SGHRS, CDR2 YFSETQ. V was clipped by 0 bases and J by 4 bases, with 11 bases between them. As DNA, the CDR3 is TGCGCCAGCAGCTTGGTACGGGAAGGTTACAATGAGCAGTTCTTC. Translated, it gives CASSLVREGYNEQFF.